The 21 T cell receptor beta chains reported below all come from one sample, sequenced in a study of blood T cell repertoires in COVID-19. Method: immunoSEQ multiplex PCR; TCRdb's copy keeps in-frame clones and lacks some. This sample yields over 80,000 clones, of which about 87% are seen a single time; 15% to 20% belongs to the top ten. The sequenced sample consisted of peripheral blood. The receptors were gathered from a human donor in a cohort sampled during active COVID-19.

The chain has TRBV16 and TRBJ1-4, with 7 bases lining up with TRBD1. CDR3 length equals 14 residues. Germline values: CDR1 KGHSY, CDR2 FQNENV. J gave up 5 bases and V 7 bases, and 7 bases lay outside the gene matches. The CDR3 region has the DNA TGTGCCAGCACCCGGGACAGAGCGAATGAAAAACTGTTTTTT. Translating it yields CASTRDRANEKLFF. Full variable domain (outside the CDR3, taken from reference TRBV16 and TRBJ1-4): GEEVAQTPKHLVRGEGQKAKLYCAPIKGHSYVFWYQQVLKNEFKFLISFQNENVFDETGMPKERFSAKCLPNSPCSLEIQATKLEDSAVYFCASTRDRANEKLFFGSGTQLSVL.

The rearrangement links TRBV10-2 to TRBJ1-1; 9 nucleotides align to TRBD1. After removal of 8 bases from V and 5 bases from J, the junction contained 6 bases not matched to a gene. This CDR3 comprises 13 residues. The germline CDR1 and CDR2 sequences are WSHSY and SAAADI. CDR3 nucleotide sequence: TGCGCCAGCGGGGGACAGGGAGAGACTGAAGCTTTCTTT. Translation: CASGGQGETEAFF.

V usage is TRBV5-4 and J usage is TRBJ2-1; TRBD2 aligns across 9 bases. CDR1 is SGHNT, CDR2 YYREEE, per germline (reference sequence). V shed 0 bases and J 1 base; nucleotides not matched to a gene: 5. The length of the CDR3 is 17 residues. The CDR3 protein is CASSLVGGRASYNEQFF. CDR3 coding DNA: TGTGCCAGCAGCTTGGTCGGCGGGAGGGCTTCCTACAATGAGCAGTTCTTC.

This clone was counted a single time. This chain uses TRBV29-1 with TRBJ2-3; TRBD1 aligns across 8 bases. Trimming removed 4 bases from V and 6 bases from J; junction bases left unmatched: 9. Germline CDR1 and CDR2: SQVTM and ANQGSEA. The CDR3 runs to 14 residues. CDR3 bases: TGCAGCGTTGTTTCCGGGACAGGTGAGGATACGCAGTATTTT. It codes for CSVVSGTGEDTQYF.

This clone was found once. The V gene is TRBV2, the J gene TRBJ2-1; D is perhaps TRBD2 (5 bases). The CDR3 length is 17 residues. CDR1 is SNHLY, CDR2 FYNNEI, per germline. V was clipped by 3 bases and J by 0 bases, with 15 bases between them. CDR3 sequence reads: CASSEGPSGSSYNEQFF. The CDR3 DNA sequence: TGTGCCAGCAGTGAGGGCCCGTCGGGGAGCTCCTACAATGAGCAGTTCTTC.

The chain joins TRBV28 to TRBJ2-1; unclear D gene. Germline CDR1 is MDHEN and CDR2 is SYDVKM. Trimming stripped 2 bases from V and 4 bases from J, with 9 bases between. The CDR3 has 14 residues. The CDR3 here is CASSLPPLYNEQFF. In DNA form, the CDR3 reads TGTGCCAGCAGTTTACCCCCTTTGTACAATGAGCAGTTCTTC. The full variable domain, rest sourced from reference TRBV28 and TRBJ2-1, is DVKVTQSSRYLVKRTGEKVFLECVQDMDHENMFWYRQDPGLGLRLIYFSYDVKMKEKGDIPEGYSVSREKKERFSLILESASTNQTSMYLCASSLPPLYNEQFFGPGTRLTVL.

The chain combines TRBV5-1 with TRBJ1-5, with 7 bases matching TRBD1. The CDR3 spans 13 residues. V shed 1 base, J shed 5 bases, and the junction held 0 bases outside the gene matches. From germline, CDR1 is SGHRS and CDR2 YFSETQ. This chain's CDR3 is CASSLTGDQPQHF. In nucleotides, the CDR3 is TGCGCCAGCAGCTTGACAGGGGATCAGCCCCAGCATTTT.

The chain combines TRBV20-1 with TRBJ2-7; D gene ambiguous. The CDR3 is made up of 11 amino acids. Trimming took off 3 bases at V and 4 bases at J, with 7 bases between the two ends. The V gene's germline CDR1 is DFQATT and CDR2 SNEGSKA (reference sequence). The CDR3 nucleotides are TGCAGTGCTAGCGACTCTTACGAGCAGTACTTC. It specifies CSASDSYEQYF.

The CDR3 coding sequence is TGTGCCAGCCGCCTCTCCTCAGGCGTCCACGAGCAGTACTTC. Translation gives CASRLSSGVHEQYF. The V call is TRBV5-5, the J call TRBJ2-7; D gene ambiguous. V lost 7 bases to trimming and J lost 5 bases, with 19 bases between them. The germline V gene has CDR1 SGHKS and CDR2 YYEKEE (reference sequence). CDR3 size: 14 residues.

CDR3 region: CASSPPRAHEQFF. The CDR3 nucleotides read TGTGCCAGCTCACCACCGAGGGCACATGAGCAGTTCTTC. J is TRBJ2-1 and V is TRBV18, with D tentatively TRBD2 (5 bases). Germline CDR1 and CDR2: KGHSH and LQKENI. V was cut by 0 bases and J by 8 bases, with 8 bases left in between. This CDR3 is 13 amino acids long.

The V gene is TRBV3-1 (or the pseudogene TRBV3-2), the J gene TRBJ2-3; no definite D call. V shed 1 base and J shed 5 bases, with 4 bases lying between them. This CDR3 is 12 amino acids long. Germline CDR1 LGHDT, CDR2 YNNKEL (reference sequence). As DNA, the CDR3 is TGTGCCAGCAGCCAAGCGAGAGATACGCAGTATTTT. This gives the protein CASSQARDTQYF.

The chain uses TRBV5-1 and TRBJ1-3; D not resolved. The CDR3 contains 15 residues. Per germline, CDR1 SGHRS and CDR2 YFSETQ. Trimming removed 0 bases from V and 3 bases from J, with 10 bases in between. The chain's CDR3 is CASSLGPGRGNTIYF. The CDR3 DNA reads TGCGCCAGCAGCTTGGGCCCAGGTCGTGGAAACACCATATATTTT.

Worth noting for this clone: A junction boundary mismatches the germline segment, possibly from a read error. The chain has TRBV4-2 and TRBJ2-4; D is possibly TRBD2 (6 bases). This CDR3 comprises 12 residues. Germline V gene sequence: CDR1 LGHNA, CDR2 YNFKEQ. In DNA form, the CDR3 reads TGTGCCAGCAGCCCCTTAGGAGCGGGTCTGGACTTC. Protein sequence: CASSPLGAGLDF.

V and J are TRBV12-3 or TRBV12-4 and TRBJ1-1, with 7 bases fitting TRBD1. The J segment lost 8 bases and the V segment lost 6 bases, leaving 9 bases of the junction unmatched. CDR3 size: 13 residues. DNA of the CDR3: TGTGCCAGCAGCAGAGACAGGGATCGGGAAGCTTTCTTT. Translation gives CASSRDRDREAFF.

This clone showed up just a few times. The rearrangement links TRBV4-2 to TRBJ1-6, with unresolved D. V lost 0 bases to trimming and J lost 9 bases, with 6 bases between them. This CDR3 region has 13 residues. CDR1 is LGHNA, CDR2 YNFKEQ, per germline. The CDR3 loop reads CASSQDRGSPLHF. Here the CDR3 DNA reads TGTGCCAGCAGCCAAGATCGAGGTTCACCCCTCCACTTT.

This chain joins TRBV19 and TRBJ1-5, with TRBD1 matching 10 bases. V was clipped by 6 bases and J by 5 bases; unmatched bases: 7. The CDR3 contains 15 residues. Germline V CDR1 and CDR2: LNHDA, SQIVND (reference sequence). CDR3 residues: CASRTLGQGDQPQHF. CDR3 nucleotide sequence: TGTGCCAGTAGAACCCTAGGACAGGGGGATCAGCCCCAGCATTTT.

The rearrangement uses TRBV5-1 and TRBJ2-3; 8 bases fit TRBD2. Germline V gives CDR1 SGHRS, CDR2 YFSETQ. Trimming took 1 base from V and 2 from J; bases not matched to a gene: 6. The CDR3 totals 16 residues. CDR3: CASSLTSGGTTDTQYF. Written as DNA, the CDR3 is TGCGCCAGCAGCTTGACTAGCGGAGGGACCACAGATACGCAGTATTTT.

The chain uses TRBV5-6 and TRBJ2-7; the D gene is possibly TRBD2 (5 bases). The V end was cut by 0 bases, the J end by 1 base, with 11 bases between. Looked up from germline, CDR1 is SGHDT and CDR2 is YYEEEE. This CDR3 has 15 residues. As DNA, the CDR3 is TGTGCCAGCAGCTTGGTACTAGTCCGGTCCTACGAGCAGTACTTC. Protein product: CASSLVLVRSYEQYF.

The CDR3 loop reads CASSQFGTGAYEQYF. For the CDR3, the DNA is TGCGCCAGCAGCCAGTTCGGAACAGGTGCCTACGAGCAGTACTTC. V is TRBV4-1 and J is TRBJ2-7; a possible D gene is TRBD1 (5 bases). Trimming cost V 3 bases and J 2 bases, with 14 bases left between them. Germline lookup yields CDR1 MGHRA and CDR2 YSYEKL. The CDR3 is 15 amino acids.

In DNA form, the CDR3 reads TGTGCCAGCAGCACCCGGGGGGAACCTTACAATGAGCAGTTCTTC. Amino acid sequence: CASSTRGEPYNEQFF. The genes are TRBV9 and TRBJ2-1; 7 bases match TRBD2. The V and J ends lost 4 bases and 4 bases, in that order; junction bases with no gene match: 8. The CDR3 runs 15 residues. Germline V gene lookup returns CDR1 SGDLS and CDR2 YYNGEE.

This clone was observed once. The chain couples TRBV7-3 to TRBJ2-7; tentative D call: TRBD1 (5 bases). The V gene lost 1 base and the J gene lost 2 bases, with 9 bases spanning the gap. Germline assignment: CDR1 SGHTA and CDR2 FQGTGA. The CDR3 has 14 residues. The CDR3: CASSLMPDTYEQYF. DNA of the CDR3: TGTGCCAGCAGCTTAATGCCGGACACCTACGAGCAGTACTTC.